The T cell receptor (beta chain) described here comes from a study of PD-L1 blockade in urothelial cancer. Study overall: At 3 weeks after treatment start (second dose) and again at 6 weeks, blood was analyzed.

Noted time point: pretreatment peripheral blood. The investigators introduced synthetic TCR analog templates into each PCR as spikes. The table came from immunoSEQ multiplex PCR; TCRdb's copy has only in-frame clones and leaves some out. The sample holds 70,000 to 80,000 clones, around four fifths seen once. This sample comprised PBMCs, obtained around atezolizumab (anti-PD-L1) treatment. This clonotype was sampled from a middle-aged man with urothelial cancer.

CDR3 protein: CASSGQPSSYEQYF. In nucleotides, the CDR3 is TGTGCCAGCAGCGGACAGCCGAGCTCCTACGAGCAGTACTTC. V and J are TRBV28 and TRBJ2-7; the D gene is possibly TRBD1 (6 bases). The V end was cut by 6 bases, the J end by 0 bases, with 12 bases between. Per the germline V gene, CDR1 is MDHEN and CDR2 is SYDVKM. There are 14 residues in the CDR3.